This T cell receptor (beta chain) was identified during a study of T cell clonotyping in hematopoietic cell transplantation (dated by TCRdb to the early 2020s). In the study overall: A total of some 140 blood samples were gathered in the study from roughly 40 consecutive transplant recipients along with their related donors. Recruitment of patients was conducted between late 2015 and January 2017, and follow-up was continued until late 2020 or death. Overall study outcomes, separate from this receptor: Sample size was limited, and cells were not sorted, so CD4 and CD8 repertoire contributions could not be separated. Overlap with donor repertoires was found for only a small fraction of recipient repertoires, with over 95% found to appear de novo at the given depth. After transplant, TCR diversity in recipients dropped, and pathologically expanded clonotypes climbed progressively between day 30 and day 180. Inverse Simpson Index values from donors and from recipients before transplant predicted broader TCR repertoire diversity after transplant.

With regard to this clone: No cognate antigen has been identified for it. No base-level quality is on record; no much larger clone is a single base apart.

Related transplant donors provided blood samples for TCR beta sequencing. Nuclei Lysis Solution was used to extract genomic DNA from fresh or cryopreserved unfractionated peripheral blood mononuclear cells. The immunoSEQ assay, a bias-controlled multiplex PCR with V- and J-specific primers, was used to amplify TCR beta CDR3 regions from genomic DNA. A proprietary barcode and Illumina adapter sequences were added to the CDR3 amplicons in a second PCR step. CDR3 libraries were sequenced on an Illumina MiSeq instrument. The published analysis was carried out like this. Export and quality control were performed with immunoSEQ Analyzer 3.0, and downstream analyses were performed with R Bioconductor and Immunarch. Repertoire metrics were calculated using only productive rearrangements within the normalized downsampled data set. In the normalized cohort, clonotypes with more than 5 templates were defined as pathologically expanded. Repertoire diversity was measured with the Inverse Simpson Index. To capture all clonotypes, the CMV-specificity analyses were run on the non-normalized data set. Entries here come from immuneACCESS through TCRdb and include only in-frame sequences with V and J called. Some clones fail to appear in such tables; in the studies checked, an unresolved V gene covers under half of the shortfall, and the cause of the remainder is unknown. V, J and clone size are taken as reported in that table, and D and trimming were inferred from the DNA itself. For this sample there are tens of thousands of clones; 95% appear just once. The biggest ten clones account for almost 0.95% of the sample.

V lost 3 bases and J lost 4 bases; the stretch between them is 16 bases long. CDR1 and CDR2, looked up from the germline V gene (reference sequence), are GTSNPN and SVGIG. Including the terminal cysteine and phenylalanine, the CDR3 comprises 15 residues. Of the read, only the CDR3 DNA is kept; its 45 bases are in frame from base 1. The TCR comes from a man aged 30 to 45 in good health. Some clones in this sample may be carry-over from other donors' samples. The sample was peripheral blood mononuclear cells. The chain couples TRBV30 to TRBJ1-5, with TRBD1 perhaps the D gene, on 6 matching bases. In nucleotide form, the sequence is TGTGCCTGGAGCTTAGCTGGCAGGGGTAATCAGCCCCAGCATTTT. It translates as CAWSLAGRGNQPQHF.